The source of this TCR beta chain is a study of blood T cell repertoires in COVID-19. Assay: immunoSEQ multiplex PCR; the TCRdb copy retains only in-frame clones and omits some. The sample has some 64,000 clones; about 80% are singletons. Losses at the gene ends were 5 bases for V and 8 bases for J; bases not matched to a gene: 16. Germline-derived CDR1 and CDR2 are PRHDT and FYEKMQ (reference sequence). The CDR3 is 16 amino acids. The receptor was derived from a man between 60 and 75 years old with COVID-19, enrolled during active disease. The rearrangement links TRBV13 to TRBJ1-2; 8 bases are shared with TRBD1. Sequencing was done on a sample of peripheral blood. The CDR3 bases are TGTGCCAGCAGCGCAAGAGCCGCCAGACAGGGGAGAGGCTACACCTTC. Translation: CASSARAARQGRGYTF.